Following are 21 T cell receptor beta chains from one sample sequenced in a study of PD-1 blockade in classical Hodgkin lymphoma. This sample's time point: cycle 4 day 1 (C4D1), after 6 weeks of nivolumab. Each patient's relapse followed autologous stem cell transplantation, and brentuximab vedotin exposure varied. Magnetic negative selection served to purify CD4+ T cells out of PBMCs that had been thawed. Libraries were prepared by immunoSEQ multiplex PCR; TCRdb keeps only in-frame clonotypes and omits some of them. Of 15,000 to 20,000 clones in the sample, over 65% were seen once. Sequencing was performed on CD4+ T cells from blood, taken before the fourth cycle of nivolumab. The receptors shown here come from a human donor with classical Hodgkin lymphoma.

The chain couples TRBV2 to TRBJ2-7; 12 bases agree with TRBD2. The CDR3 loop spans 15 amino acids. Looked up from germline, CDR1 is SNHLY and CDR2 is FYNNEI. J gave up 4 bases and V 2 bases, and 3 bases lay outside the gene matches. The CDR3 DNA follows: TGTGCCAGCAGTGAAAGGACTAGCGGGAAATACGAGCAGTACTTC. This translates into CASSERTSGKYEQYF.

This rearrangement joins TRBV21-1 to TRBJ2-1; the D call TRBD2 from the table was never checked on the DNA. TRBV21-1 is labeled a pseudogene. The CDR3 runs 15 residues. CDR3 region: CASSKEERGYNEQFF. CDR3 bases: TGTGCCAGCAGCAAAGAGGAGCGGGGCTACAATGAGCAGTTCTTC.

The V gene is TRBV9, the J gene TRBJ2-1, with TRBD2 matching over 8 bases. Germline values: CDR1 SGDLS, CDR2 YYNGEE. The CDR3 is made up of 14 amino acids. V gave up 0 bases and J gave up 10 bases; unmatched junction bases: 6. In DNA form, the CDR3 reads TGTGCCAGCAGCGTAGGACAAGCGGGAGAGGAGCAGTTCTTC. Its translation is CASSVGQAGEEQFF.

This sequence joins TRBV5-1 and TRBJ2-1; 13 bases align to TRBD2. The CDR3 is made up of 15 amino acids. Germline V gene data show CDR1 as SGHRS and CDR2 as YFSETQ. V gave up 4 bases and J gave up 7 bases; unmatched junction bases: 5. The CDR3: CASSQLAGGPNEQFF. The CDR3 nucleotides are TGCGCCAGCAGCCAACTAGCGGGAGGGCCGAATGAGCAGTTCTTC.

The chain is built from TRBV4-1 and TRBJ2-7; 8 bases align to TRBD2. The CDR3 spans 16 residues. J was trimmed by 0 bases and V by 4 bases; bases with no gene match: 8. Germline CDR1 MGHRA, CDR2 YSYEKL. This CDR3 is CASSRRGLVGSYEQYF. In DNA, the CDR3 is TGCGCCAGCAGCCGACGGGGACTAGTTGGCTCCTACGAGCAGTACTTC.

This chain uses TRBV9 with TRBJ2-3; 8 bases are a match to TRBD1. This CDR3 is built from 15 residues. CDR1 and CDR2 (germline): SGDLS, YYNGEE. The trim removed 4 bases at V and 6 bases at J, leaving 10 bases unmatched. CDR3: CASSPRTGRSDTQYF. In DNA, the CDR3 is TGTGCCAGCAGCCCGCGGACAGGGAGGTCGGATACGCAGTATTTT.

This clone qualifies as medium-sized (0.01 to 0.1%). This chain uses TRBV19 with TRBJ1-2; possible D gene TRBD1, 5 bases. V lost 6 bases and J 4 bases, leaving 15 bases between the germline ends. This CDR3 is built from 14 residues. The germline V gene encodes CDR1 LNHDA and CDR2 SQIVND (reference sequence). DNA of the CDR3: TGTGCCAGTAGCAGTCGCGGGGCGTTCTATGGCTACACCTTC. It specifies CASSSRGAFYGYTF.

This chain links TRBV7-9 with TRBJ1-6; maybe TRBD1 (6 bases). There are 15 residues in the CDR3. Trimming cost V 5 bases and J 7 bases, with 15 bases left between them. Germline V lookup: CDR1 SEHNR, CDR2 FQNEAQ (reference sequence). The CDR3 loop reads CASSTGLSGNSPLHF. CDR3 nucleotide sequence: TGTGCCAGCAGCACAGGGCTAAGTGGGAATTCACCCCTCCACTTT.

A word on this clone: Its ends do not fully match the called genes, so a read error is possible. The rearrangement joins TRBV27 to TRBJ1-6; D not certain. Germline values: CDR1 MNHEY, CDR2 SMNVEV (reference sequence). This CDR3 comprises 15 residues. The CDR3 here is CASSRFGWDKSPLHF. The CDR3 DNA reads TGTGCCAGCAGTAGGTTCGGGTGGGATAAGTCACCCCTCCACTTT.

This clone was counted a few times. The genes are TRBV2 and TRBJ1-2; 7 nucleotides line up with TRBD1. Germline lookup yields CDR1 SNHLY and CDR2 FYNNEI. V trimming: 0 bases; J trimming: 4 bases; junction bases outside the gene matches: 2. The CDR3 consists of 14 residues. DNA for the CDR3: TGTGCCAGCAGTGAAGCAGGGGGCCGCTATGGCTACACCTTC. It specifies CASSEAGGRYGYTF.

The chain employs TRBV5-8 and TRBJ1-1; possible D gene TRBD1, 5 bases. This CDR3 is built from 13 residues. CDR1 is SGHTS, CDR2 YDEGEE, per germline. V was clipped by 4 bases and J by 4 bases, with 11 bases between them. The chain's CDR3 is CASSQMRGTEAFF. CDR3 coding DNA: TGTGCCAGCAGCCAAATGAGGGGCACTGAAGCTTTCTTT. Together with reference TRBV5-8 and TRBJ1-1, the CDR3 gives the full variable domain: EAGVTQSPTHLIKTRGQQATLRCSPISGHTSVYWYQQALGLGLQFLLWYDEGEERNRGNFPPRFSGRQFPNYSSELNVNALELEDSALYLCASSQMRGTEAFFGQGTRLTVV.

This clone was seen a few times. V is TRBV11-2 and J is TRBJ1-1; possibly TRBD1 for D (6 bases). V was clipped by 4 bases and J by 12 bases, with 18 bases between them. The germline CDR1 and CDR2 sequences are SGHAT and FQNNGV. This CDR3 spans 13 amino acids. CDR3 loop: CASSYREGGRSFF. The CDR3 DNA reads as TGTGCCAGCAGCTATAGGGAGGGGGGGAGGTCTTTCTTT. Looking up the rest from reference TRBV11-2 and TRBJ1-1 gives the full variable domain: EAGVAQSPRYKIIEKRQSVAFWCNPISGHATLYWYQQILGQGPKLLIQFQNNGVVDDSQLPKDRFSAERLKGVDSTLKIQPAKLEDSAVYLCASSYREGGRSFFGQGTRLTVV.

The chain links TRBV2 to TRBJ1-5; a possible D gene is TRBD1 (6 bases). This CDR3 region has 15 residues. V lost 2 bases and J lost 7, with 15 bases in between. Germline V gene sequence: CDR1 SNHLY, CDR2 FYNNEI. This CDR3 reads CASSELQGMRQPQHF. The DNA for the CDR3 is TGTGCCAGCAGTGAATTGCAGGGGATGCGGCAGCCCCAGCATTTT.

This chain connects TRBV2 to TRBJ2-1, with D unclear. The CDR3 spans 12 residues. Germline V gene sequence: CDR1 SNHLY, CDR2 FYNNEI. Trimming took 7 bases from V and 8 from J, leaving 12 bases between them. The chain's CDR3 is CASKTVLYEQFF. CDR3 DNA sequence: TGTGCCAGCAAGACGGTACTATATGAGCAGTTCTTC.

This chain links TRBV5-1 with TRBJ2-7; 13 nucleotides agree with TRBD2. The CDR3 has 14 amino acids. Losses at the gene ends were 4 bases for V and 4 bases for J; bases not matched to a gene: 2. The germline gives CDR1 SGHRS, CDR2 YFSETQ. The CDR3 reads CASSRTSGSYEQYF. In DNA form, the CDR3 reads TGCGCCAGCAGCCGGACTAGCGGGAGTTACGAGCAGTACTTC.

This clone was seen a handful of times. The rearrangement links TRBV6-1 to TRBJ2-2; tentatively, D is TRBD1 or TRBD2 (5 bases each). Trimming removed 6 bases at V and 6 bases at J, with 14 bases between. The CDR3 runs 14 residues. The germline gives CDR1 MNHNS, CDR2 SASEGT. The CDR3 loop is CASRGTPTAGELFF. CDR3 bases: TGTGCCAGCAGAGGGACCCCCACCGCCGGGGAGCTGTTTTTT.

The V call is TRBV15, the J call TRBJ1-4; unclear D gene. V shed 0 bases and J shed 0 bases, with 8 bases lying between them. The CDR3 consists of 16 residues. Germline lookup yields CDR1 LNHNV and CDR2 YYDKDF (reference sequence). The CDR3 DNA reads TGTGCCACCAGCAGAGATCCGTTTTCAACTAATGAAAAACTGTTTTTT. Amino acid sequence: CATSRDPFSTNEKLFF.

Regarding this clone: One end of the junction does not line up with germline, which may come from a read error. V usage is TRBV2 and J usage is TRBJ1-4; tentative D call: TRBD1 (6 bases). The CDR3 extends over 14 amino acids. CDR1 and CDR2 (germline): SNHLY, FYNNEI. The CDR3 region has the DNA TGTGCCAGCAGGCAAGACAGGATTCGGGGGGAGTGGTTTTTC. It is translated as CASRQDRIRGEWFF.

This clone appeared once. This rearrangement joins TRBV29-1 to TRBJ2-7; no definite D call. Germline V CDR1 and CDR2: SQVTM, ANQGSEA. V was pared by 4 bases and J by 0 bases, with 13 bases between. This CDR3 is built from 14 residues. CDR3 in DNA: TGCAGCGTTGTTGGTCAGGCCAGCTCCTACGAGCAGTACTTC. Translating gives CSVVGQASSYEQYF.

The DNA of the CDR3 is TGTGCCAGCAGCTTGGGGCCGCTCCTAATGAACACTGAAGCTTTCTTT. Translated: CASSLGPLLMNTEAFF. The chain combines TRBV5-5 with TRBJ1-1; D ambiguous. Germline lookup yields CDR1 SGHKS and CDR2 YYEKEE (reference sequence). V lost 0 bases and J 0 bases, leaving 12 bases between the germline ends. This CDR3 comprises 16 residues.

The chain uses TRBV5-1 and TRBJ1-2; 9 positions agree with TRBD1. CDR1 is SGHRS, CDR2 YFSETQ, per germline. The CDR3 totals 16 residues. Trimming cost V 3 bases and J 4 bases; bases outside gene matches: 10. CDR3 nucleotides: TGCGCCAGCAGCTCCCAGAGACGGACAGGGGCCTATGGCTACACCTTC. Residues: CASSSQRRTGAYGYTF. Complete variable domain (other parts from reference TRBV5-1 and TRBJ1-2): KAGVTQTPRYLIKTRGQQVTLSCSPISGHRSVSWYQQTPGQGLQFLFEYFSETQRNKGNFPGRFSGRQFSNSRSEMNVSTLELGDSALYLCASSSQRRTGAYGYTFGSGTRLTVV.